This T cell receptor (beta chain) was profiled in a study of molecular identifiers for immune sequencing clone quantification. From germline, CDR1 is MGHRA and CDR2 YSYEKL. The V gene lost 0 bases and the J gene lost 3 bases, with 17 bases spanning the gap. The CDR3 loop spans 17 amino acids. TCRdb passed the PCR reads through MiXCR, listing each CDR3 protein once. This sample has just under 650,000 distinct CDR3 sequences, with 20% found just once. Study results and limitations: The sizes of highly expanded clones could be underestimated when identical TCR molecules share a barcode.

This clonotype showed up many times. Its specificity is not known. The sequenced sample was naive CD8+ T cells from blood, with Jurkat cell RNA spiked in. Subset noted: FACS-sorted CD8+CD4-CCR7+CD45RA+ naive T cells. This TCR derives from a human donor in good health. Some libraries in this study had Jurkat cell RNA spiked in. The chain carries TRBV4-1 and TRBJ1-1; D remains ambiguous. The CDR3 reads CASSQDGDPLYYTEAFF. For the CDR3, the DNA is TGCGCCAGCAGCCAAGATGGGGATCCCCTTTACTACACTGAAGCTTTCTTT.